The source of this T cell receptor (beta chain) is a study of T cell repertoires in cytomegalovirus infection. Background on the study: CMV epitopes used comprised recently identified HLA-C-restricted ones and well-studied HLA-B-restricted ones. Study results and limitations: Identification of carriers of CMV plus the relevant HLA was achieved through cumulative public TCR beta family frequency. In two of eight donors, the top clonotype was HLA-C-restricted CMV-specific.

On this clonotype itself: Its cognate antigen is unknown.

TCRdb used MiXCR to reprocess the reads, holding one entry per CDR3 protein. The sample holds hundreds of thousands of distinct CDR3 sequences, around 29% seen once. The germline V and J ends were trimmed by 1 base and 3 bases, with 6 bases remaining between them. This CDR3 contains 13 residues. Germline values: CDR1 SGHTS, CDR2 YDEGEE. The chain recombines TRBV5-8 with TRBJ2-3; no reliable D call. This sequence originates from a human donor in good health (CMV status not recorded). Some clones in this sample may be carry-over from other donors' samples. The sequencing used cultured PBMCs, collected from culture after CMV antigen stimulation. This chain's CDR3 is CASSLPATDTQYF. DNA for the CDR3: TGTGCCAGCAGCTTGCCGGCGACAGATACGCAGTATTTT.